These 25 T cell receptor beta chains were all obtained from the same sample, sequenced in a study of blood T cells in healthy people across ages. Primed by a sample-barcoded 5' primer and a J-beta primer mix, a second PCR proceeded for about 6 to 12 cycles. TCRdb re-analysed the 5' RACE reads in MiXCR, keeping a single row per CDR3 protein. The sample contains approximately 580,000 distinct CDR3 sequences, about 25% of which appear only once. The sample also formed part of further work on T cells of mothers and their children.

Specimen: blood. The receptors here all came from a boy between 5 and 17 years old in good health.

This clonotype was counted between two and nine times. V and J are TRBV27 and TRBJ2-1; TRBD2 agrees at 8 bases. The J call is uncertain, as TRBJ2-7 better fits the DNA end. From germline, CDR1 is MNHEY and CDR2 SMNVEV (reference sequence). This CDR3 spans 13 amino acids. CDR3 DNA sequence: TGTGCCAGCAGTTCCGGGGGGGACTACGAGCAGTACTTC. This codes for CASSSGGDYEQYF.

This clonotype has a handful of counts. An end of the junction does not agree with germline; a read error may underlie this. The rearrangement links TRBV3-1 to TRBJ2-1, with 9 bases lining up with TRBD2. The CDR3 runs 17 residues. CDR1 is LGHDT, CDR2 YNNKEL, per germline (reference sequence). In DNA, the CDR3 is TGTGCCAGCAGCCGATCGATAGCGGGAGACCTAGGCAATGGGCAGTTCTTC. This gives the protein CASSRSIAGDLGNGQFF.

The chain joins TRBV7-2 to TRBJ2-3; 7 bases are shared with TRBD2. The junction had 9 bases not matched to a gene; V was cut back by 3 bases and J by 0 bases. This CDR3 contains 17 residues. CDR1 SGHTA and CDR2 FQGNSA come from the germline V gene. The DNA for the CDR3 is TGTGCCAGCAGCTTCGGACTGGGGGGGGGTAGCACAGATACGCAGTATTTT. Encoded protein: CASSFGLGGGSTDTQYF.

The sample holds a few counts of this clonotype. V is TRBV3-1 and J is TRBJ2-7; 7 bases line up with TRBD2. Germline V lookup: CDR1 LGHDT, CDR2 YNNKEL (reference sequence). The CDR3 sequence is 15 residues long. Losses at the gene ends were 0 bases for V and 5 bases for J; bases not matched to a gene: 7. Written as DNA, the CDR3 is TGTGCCAGCAGCCAAGAGGTCCTAGCGGTCCACGAGCAGTACTTC. It specifies CASSQEVLAVHEQYF.

The V gene is TRBV20-1, the J gene TRBJ2-7; D ambiguous. V was clipped by 4 bases and J by 2 bases, with 9 bases between them. CDR1 is DFQATT and CDR2 is SNEGSKA in the germline V gene (reference sequence). The CDR3 extends over 12 amino acids. The DNA for the CDR3 is TGCAGTGCTAAGAGGAACGCCTACGAGCAGTACTTC. This gives the protein CSAKRNAYEQYF.

This clonotype was observed a few times. The chain uses TRBV28 and TRBJ1-2, with a weak D call TRBD1 (5 bases). CDR1 is MDHEN and CDR2 is SYDVKM in the germline V gene. The CDR3 extends over 13 amino acids. Trimming stripped 6 bases from V and 5 bases from J, with 13 bases between. CDR3 bases: TGTGCCAGCAGGCCCGGGACCTTTTATGGCTACACCTTC. Its translation is CASRPGTFYGYTF.

Remarks on this clonotype: One end of the junction is discordant with germline, which a read error may explain. The gene calls are TRBV7-9 and TRBJ2-5, with D tentatively TRBD1 or TRBD2 (6 bases each). CDR1 SEHNR and CDR2 FQNEAQ come from the germline V gene (reference sequence). CDR3 length: 18 residues. CDR3 region: CASSLKGGTGAAYNEQSF. In DNA, the CDR3 is TGTGCCAGCAGCTTGAAAGGAGGGACGGGGGCAGCCTACAATGAGCAGTCCTTC.

This clonotype was counted a few times. The DNA of the CDR3 is TGTGCCACCAGCACAGGACTAGCTGTCGACGAGCAGTACTTC. Protein: CATSTGLAVDEQYF. The rearrangement links TRBV15 to TRBJ2-7; TRBD2 matches at 8 bases. Germline-derived CDR1 and CDR2 are LNHNV and YYDKDF (reference sequence). The CDR3 length is 14 residues. V gave up 4 bases and J gave up 5 bases; unmatched junction bases: 7.

This sequence joins TRBV20-1 and TRBJ2-3; no firm D call. The CDR3 totals 14 residues. Trimming removed 1 base at V and 0 bases at J, with 8 bases between. CDR1 and CDR2 from the germline V gene are DFQATT and SNEGSKA (reference sequence). This CDR3 reads CSARVLHSTDTQYF. CDR3 nucleotide sequence: TGCAGTGCTAGAGTCCTACATAGCACAGATACGCAGTATTTT.

The CDR3 loop is CASSKIDKNRSANEKLFF. CDR3 sequence (DNA): TGTGCCAGCAGCAAAATTGACAAAAACAGGTCCGCTAATGAAAAACTGTTTTTT. The chain recombines TRBV21-1 with TRBJ1-4; the table's D call of TRBD1 was not tested on the DNA. TRBV21-1 is marked as a pseudogene. The length of the CDR3 is 18 residues.

This clonotype was observed a few times. V gene TRBV20-1 combines with J gene TRBJ2-3; D perhaps matches TRBD2 (6 bases). The CDR3 is made up of 14 amino acids. V dropped 3 bases and J dropped 1 base, with 11 bases sitting between them. CDR1 and CDR2 from the germline V gene are DFQATT and SNEGSKA (reference sequence). The CDR3 region has the DNA TGCAGTGCTAGCGGGGGAGATGGCACAGATACGCAGTATTTT. It yields the protein CSASGGDGTDTQYF.

This chain joins TRBV7-9 and TRBJ2-1; tentatively, D is TRBD1 (5 bases). V lost 3 bases and J 7 bases, leaving 19 bases between the germline ends. Germline-derived CDR1 and CDR2 are SEHNR and FQNEAQ (reference sequence). The CDR3 totals 16 residues. The CDR3 DNA is TGTGCCAGCAGCTTCGTGGGGCGCCCCGTGGGGAATGAGCAGTTCTTC. Amino acid sequence: CASSFVGRPVGNEQFF.

The rearrangement joins TRBV20-1 to TRBJ1-5; tentative D call: TRBD1 (5 bases). The germline V gene has CDR1 DFQATT and CDR2 SNEGSKA (reference sequence). Trimming shortened V by 0 bases and J by 5 bases, and 17 bases separated the two germline ends. The CDR3 runs to 16 residues. The CDR3 nucleotides are TGCAGTGCTAGAGATCCTGACGACAGCATTCATCAGCCCCAGCATTTT. Translating gives CSARDPDDSIHQPQHF.

This chain links TRBV10-3 with TRBJ1-4, with 7 positions matching TRBD1. The CDR3 is 16 residues long. V trimming: 0 bases; J trimming: 0 bases; junction bases outside the gene matches: 1. CDR1 ENHRY and CDR2 SYGVKD come from the germline V gene. CDR3 amino acids: CAISESGTATNEKLFF. The CDR3, as DNA: TGTGCCATCAGTGAGTCCGGGACAGCAACTAATGAAAAACTGTTTTTT.

The CDR3 here is CSARLALNTEAFF. The DNA of the CDR3 is TGCAGTGCTAGACTCGCACTGAACACTGAAGCTTTCTTT. J is TRBJ1-1 and V is TRBV20-1, with no clear D. From germline, CDR1 is DFQATT and CDR2 SNEGSKA (reference sequence). V was trimmed by 2 bases and J by 0 bases, leaving 7 bases between them. The CDR3 runs 13 residues.

Only a few counts were recorded for this clonotype. The gene calls are TRBV18 and TRBJ2-7, with D unclear. The CDR3 is 12 residues long. V was pared by 3 bases and J by 4 bases, with 7 bases between. Germline V CDR1 and CDR2: KGHSH, LQKENI. Here the CDR3 reads CASSPAEYEQYF. For the CDR3, the DNA is TGTGCCAGCTCACCGGCAGAATACGAGCAGTACTTC.

This clonotype was observed a handful of times. This chain links TRBV7-3 with TRBJ2-3; D remains ambiguous. Trimming left V 2 bases short and J 0 bases short, with 12 bases between. The CDR3 length is 16 residues. Germline CDR1 reads SGHTA; CDR2 reads FQGTGA. The CDR3, as DNA: TGTGCCAGCAGCTTAGGTCCAGGACGGAGCACAGATACGCAGTATTTT. Its protein is CASSLGPGRSTDTQYF. The full variable domain, completed using reference TRBV7-3 and TRBJ2-3, is GAGVSQTPSNKVTEKGKYVELRCDPISGHTALYWYRQSLGQGPEFLIYFQGTGAADDSGLPNDRFFAVRPEGSVSTLKIQRTERGDSAVYLCASSLGPGRSTDTQYFGPGTRLTVL.

As to this clonotype: This could be a read error, since a much larger clone is one nucleotide away. This chain links TRBV11-2 with TRBJ2-1; D is perhaps TRBD1 (6 bases). V dropped 0 bases and J dropped 13 bases, with 22 bases sitting between them. The germline CDR1 and CDR2 sequences are SGHAT and FQNNGV. This CDR3 is built from 16 residues. CDR3 in DNA: TGTGCCAGCAGCTTAGAGCCGGAGAGGGGACAAGAGACCCAGTTCTTC. This translates into CASSLEPERGQETQFF.

V is TRBV10-2 and J is TRBJ1-1; the D is unclear. The CDR3 covers 16 residues. Between the trimmed V and J ends, which lost 6 bases and 1 base, there was a span of 18 bases. CDR1 is WSHSY, CDR2 SAAADI, per germline. CDR3 nucleotide sequence: TGCGCCAGCAGGAGTCCCTTGTGGACTCAGAACACTGAAGCTTTCTTT. Amino acids: CASRSPLWTQNTEAFF.

This clonotype was recorded only once. The rearrangement joins TRBV6-6 to TRBJ1-2, with D hard to call. Germline V gene lookup returns CDR1 MNHNY and CDR2 SVGAGI (reference sequence). Trimming cost V 6 bases and J 10 bases, with 12 bases left between them. The CDR3 runs to 11 residues. The CDR3 DNA reads TGTGCCAGCAGCCTTTTCAATTTCTACACCTTC. Its translation is CASSLFNFYTF.

This chain connects TRBV28 to TRBJ2-1; TRBD2 matches at 8 bases. The germline V gene has CDR1 MDHEN and CDR2 SYDVKM. CDR3 length: 16 amino acids. Trimming took 5 bases from V and 3 from J; bases not matched to a gene: 9. CDR3 in amino acids: CASSTPTSADYNEQFF. CDR3 DNA: TGTGCCAGCAGTACTCCGACTAGCGCCGACTACAATGAGCAGTTCTTC.

This clonotype was recorded at least ten times. V and J are TRBV28 and TRBJ1-1; D unclear. V was clipped by 3 bases and J by 8 bases, with 16 bases between them. The CDR3 runs to 14 residues. Looked up from germline, CDR1 is MDHEN and CDR2 is SYDVKM. The CDR3 DNA sequence: TGTGCCAGCAGTTTCATCGATGGGCGCAGAGAAGCTTTCTTT. This sequence encodes CASSFIDGRREAFF.

In its sample, this clonotype was seen a few times. The rearrangement links TRBV7-8 to TRBJ2-1; D gene uncertain. The J call could be wrong; TRBJ2-7 is a better fit for the DNA end. Germline V gene lookup returns CDR1 SGHVS and CDR2 FQNEAQ. The CDR3 length is 13 residues. The CDR3 sequence: CASSEEIRGEQYF. Here the CDR3 DNA reads TGTGCCAGCAGCGAAGAGATTCGCGGCGAGCAGTACTTC.

This clonotype appeared a few times. The chain employs TRBV7-9 and TRBJ2-5; 8 bases match TRBD2. V was pared by 3 bases and J by 2 bases, with 8 bases of the junction left unmatched. The CDR3 runs to 16 residues. Looked up from germline, CDR1 is SEHNR and CDR2 is FQNEAQ (reference sequence). DNA of the CDR3: TGTGCCAGCAGCTTTAGTCCAGCGGGGGATCAAGAGACCCAGTACTTC. It specifies CASSFSPAGDQETQYF.

The table lists this clonotype with a few counts. The chain links TRBV28 to TRBJ1-4, with D tentatively TRBD1 (6 bases). Germline values: CDR1 MDHEN, CDR2 SYDVKM. The V gene lost 5 bases and the J gene lost 4 bases, with 14 bases spanning the gap. The CDR3 is made up of 15 amino acids. CDR3: CASSLRTVNNEKLFF. The CDR3, as DNA: TGTGCCAGCAGTCTGCGGACAGTTAATAATGAAAAACTGTTTTTT.